This entry lists 13 T cell receptor beta chains sequenced from one sample in a study of post-analysis software for immune sequencing data. Study findings and constraints: TRBV5-6, TRBV5-1 and TRBV20-1 belonged to a set of roughly 5 TRBV segments that were more frequent in patients than controls.

Unique molecular identifiers were built into the TCR beta cDNA libraries. Via MiXCR, TCRdb re-called the PCR reads, giving one row per CDR3 protein. The sample contains roughly 180,000 distinct CDR3 sequences, approximately 30% of which appear only once. For these receptors, no antigen is known. Sequencing used blood. The origin of the receptors is a girl aged 10 to 17 with multiple sclerosis.

This clonotype was observed at least ten times. The DNA of the CDR3 is TGTGCCAGCAGTTTATTAAGAGGCCCCTATGGCTACACCTTC. Its translation: CASSLLRGPYGYTF. The rearrangement uses TRBV28 and TRBJ1-2; D unclear. Germline-derived CDR1 and CDR2 are MDHEN and SYDVKM. The CDR3 loop spans 14 amino acids. Trimming took off 1 base at V and 4 bases at J, with 10 bases between the two ends.

The chain recombines TRBV5-1 with TRBJ1-4; D remains ambiguous. Looked up from germline, CDR1 is SGHRS and CDR2 is YFSETQ. The V and J ends lost 0 bases and 8 bases respectively, with 14 bases between them. The CDR3 loop spans 15 amino acids. CDR3: CASSLATSLGEKLFF. The CDR3 DNA is TGCGCCAGCAGCTTGGCGACATCCCTAGGGGAAAAACTGTTTTTT. The variable domain in full, completed from reference TRBV5-1 and TRBJ1-4, reads KAGVTQTPRYLIKTRGQQVTLSCSPISGHRSVSWYQQTPGQGLQFLFEYFSETQRNKGNFPGRFSGRQFSNSRSEMNVSTLELGDSALYLCASSLATSLGEKLFFGSGTQLSVL.

This clonotype was observed at least ten times. The V and J genes are TRBV9 and TRBJ1-2; 7 nucleotides line up with TRBD1. The CDR3 spans 14 residues. Germline V gene data show CDR1 as SGDLS and CDR2 as YYNGEE. With V trimmed by 3 bases and J by 3 bases, 5 bases remained unmatched. The CDR3 nucleotides are TGTGCCAGCAGCGGCGACAGGGCTGACTATGGCTACACCTTC. Encoded protein: CASSGDRADYGYTF.

This clonotype was seen more than once but under ten times. The chain carries TRBV6-1 and TRBJ1-5; D uncertain. Trimming took 2 bases from V and 2 from J, leaving 10 bases between them. From germline, CDR1 is MNHNS and CDR2 SASEGT. There are 15 residues in the CDR3. CDR3 DNA: TGTGCCAGCAGTGAATGGGTCAGAGGCAATCAGCCCCAGCATTTT. Residues: CASSEWVRGNQPQHF.

This clonotype appeared many times. V is TRBV29-1 and J is TRBJ2-7, with 9 bases matching TRBD1. The CDR3 runs 13 residues. CDR1 SQVTM and CDR2 ANQGSEA come from the germline V gene. Trimming at V came to 7 bases and at J to 4 bases, leaving 8 bases not matched to a gene. CDR3 sequence: CSAGQGSLYEQYF. The DNA for the CDR3 is TGCAGCGCCGGACAGGGGAGCCTATACGAGCAGTACTTC.

This chain links TRBV27 with TRBJ2-3; D is possibly TRBD2 (6 bases). The CDR3 covers 14 residues. With 10 bases removed from V and 3 bases from J, the gap between germline ends came to 17 bases. The germline V gene encodes CDR1 MNHEY and CDR2 SMNVEV (reference sequence). CDR3 nucleotides: TGTGCCACCACTGGGAGTCGGGGGACAGATACGCAGTATTTT. Its translation: CATTGSRGTDTQYF.

As regards this clonotype: This may come from a read error, since a much larger clone is one base off. The CDR3 nucleotides are TGCGCCAGCAGGGGGACTAGCAGCCATGAGCAGTACTTC. Translated, it gives CASRGTSSHEQYF. The genes are TRBV5-1 and TRBJ2-7, with TRBD2 identical over 9 bases. The CDR3 is 13 amino acids. The junction had 7 bases not matched to a gene; V was cut back by 5 bases and J by 7 bases. CDR1 is SGHRS, CDR2 YFSETQ, per germline. The full variable domain, with the rest looked up from reference TRBV5-1 and TRBJ2-7, is KAGVTQTPRYLIKTRGQQVTLSCSPISGHRSVSWYQQTPGQGLQFLFEYFSETQRNKGNFPGRFSGRQFSNSRSEMNVSTLELGDSALYLCASRGTSSHEQYFGPGTRLTVT.

A remark on this clonotype: With a much larger clone just one base away, this may be a read error. The chain is built from TRBV9 and TRBJ2-1; a possible D gene is TRBD1 (6 bases). Looked up from germline, CDR1 is SGDLS and CDR2 is YYNGEE. Trimming stripped 3 bases from V and 10 bases from J, with 14 bases between. The CDR3 has 13 residues. The CDR3 protein is CASSATGWGEQFF. DNA of the CDR3: TGTGCCAGCAGCGCAACAGGGTGGGGGGAGCAGTTCTTC.

This clonotype was recorded at least ten times. V usage is TRBV4-1 and J usage is TRBJ2-5; possibly TRBD1 for D (6 bases). Germline assignment: CDR1 MGHRA and CDR2 YSYEKL. The CDR3 covers 15 residues. V lost 4 bases and J lost 4, with 16 bases in between. CDR3 loop: CASSRTGLVRETQYF. CDR3 DNA sequence: TGCGCCAGCAGCCGCACAGGGCTAGTCAGAGAGACCCAGTACTTC.

This clonotype has ten or more counts. The chain links TRBV12-3 or TRBV12-4 to TRBJ2-7; 9 bases fit TRBD1. CDR3 size: 15 residues. Trimming at V came to 2 bases and at J to 2 bases, leaving 4 bases not matched to a gene. CDR3 region: CASSLRGQGTYEQYF. CDR3 coding DNA: TGTGCCAGCAGTTTAAGGGGACAGGGAACCTACGAGCAGTACTTC.

This clonotype was detected ten times or more. The chain is built from TRBV18 and TRBJ2-3; D uncertain. The germline V and J ends were trimmed by 0 bases and 6 bases, with 10 bases remaining between them. Per the germline V gene, CDR1 is KGHSH and CDR2 is LQKENI. The CDR3 extends over 14 amino acids. In DNA, the CDR3 is TGTGCCAGCTCACCACCGGACGCTGCGGATACGCAGTATTTT. Amino acid sequence: CASSPPDAADTQYF.

This clonotype came up a few times. The junction and the germline gene differ at one end; a read error may be behind it. The chain is built from TRBV7-9 and TRBJ2-3; TRBD1 is a possible D gene (5 bases). The CDR3 extends over 12 amino acids. Germline CDR1 reads SEHNR; CDR2 reads FQNEAQ (reference sequence). The CDR3 DNA is TGTGCCAGCAGCCCTGAGACAGTTACGCAGTATTTT. Its translation is CASSPETVTQYF.

The rearrangement uses TRBV2 and TRBJ2-5; 9 bases fit TRBD2. The trim removed 7 bases at V and 2 bases at J, leaving 8 bases unmatched. This CDR3 has 15 residues. Germline V gene data show CDR1 as SNHLY and CDR2 as FYNNEI. CDR3 nucleotide sequence: TGTGCCAGCATACTAGCGGGCGCGCCTCAAGAGACCCAGTACTTC. It is translated as CASILAGAPQETQYF.